The present T cell receptor beta chain was sequenced within a study of neurological immune-mediated disorders. Germline CDR1 and CDR2: MNHEY and SMNVEV (reference sequence). The CDR3 is 13 amino acids. V was trimmed by 6 bases and J by 4 bases, leaving 7 bases between them. TCRdb passed the 5' RACE reads through MiXCR, listing each CDR3 protein once. The sample carries roughly 53,000 distinct CDR3 sequences, 6.5% to 8.5% recorded once. Sample time point: longitudinal time-point 3. There are many counts of this clonotype. The rearrangement links TRBV27 to TRBJ2-6; D remains unclear. The source of this sequence is a woman aged 40 to 50 in good health. What was sequenced was PBMCs. The CDR3 sequence: CASRGGGANVLTF. In DNA, the CDR3 is TGTGCCAGCAGGGGCGGAGGGGCCAACGTCCTGACTTTC.